A selection of T cell receptor beta chains follows, all from one sample in a study of immune characterization of retroperitoneal liposarcoma. MiXCR was run by TCRdb on the PCR reads, yielding one entry per CDR3 protein. The sample includes about 8,200 distinct CDR3 sequences, about two fifths of them seen just once. Sequences were obtained from tumor tissue. These receptors were obtained from a male donor with retroperitoneal liposarcoma. Each CDR3 is given with its conserved first and last residue. A D gene is named only where the DNA matches it firmly. Rows give clone size only sometimes, using once, few, many, or a class for an expanded clone.

J,V,D,size,CDR3,DNA
TRBJ2-7,TRBV6-1,TRBD1,once,CASSYERDSGSYEQYF,TGTGCCAGCAGTTATGAAAGGGACAGTGGCTCCTACGAGCAGTACTTC
TRBJ2-1,TRBV6-8,TRBD1,-,CASTPWRTGRFNEQFF,TGTGCCAGCACCCCCTGGAGGACAGGGCGGTTCAATGAGCAGTTCTTC
TRBJ2-7,TRBV6-1,-,medium-sized,CASSARGGGYYEQYF,TGTGCCAGCAGTGCCCGGGGAGGGGGTTACTACGAGCAGTACTTC
TRBJ2-5,TRBV6-1,TRBD1,medium-sized,CASVWTGRETQYF,TGTGCCAGCGTCTGGACAGGACGAGAGACCCAGTACTTC
TRBJ2-2,TRBV6-9,-,-,CASSYSNTGELFF,TGTGCCAGCAGCTATTCGAACACCGGGGAGCTGTTTTTT
TRBJ2-5,TRBV10-2,-,-,CASSEGVGDFGAQYF,TGCGCCAGCAGTGAAGGTGTGGGGGACTTTGGGGCCCAGTACTTC
TRBJ1-6,TRBV6-6,-,-,CASSLYTGNNSPLNF,TGTGCCAGCAGTCTTTATACAGGGAATAATTCACCCCTCAACTTT
TRBJ2-1,TRBV11-2,-,few,CASSLDGQYNEQFF,TGTGCCAGCAGCTTAGACGGACAGTACAATGAGCAGTTCTTC
TRBJ2-3,TRBV6-1,TRBD2,-,CASSEASGSPDTQYF,TGTGCCAGCAGTGAAGCTAGCGGGAGCCCAGATACGCAGTATTTT
TRBJ2-7,TRBV6-5,TRBD2,-,CASSHQTSGYYEQYF,TGTGCCAGCAGTCACCAGACTAGCGGGTACTACGAGCAGTACTTC
TRBJ2-3,TRBV27,-,-,CASSYGGSDTQYF,TGTGCCAGCAGTTATGGCGGGTCAGATACGCAGTATTTT
TRBJ1-1,TRBV7-8,-,-,CASSRGGVAAEAFF,TGTGCCAGCAGCCGAGGCGGAGTGGCGGCCGAAGCTTTCTTT
TRBJ2-1,TRBV6-1,-,few,CASSAARAGTYEQFF,TGTGCCAGCAGTGCCGCCAGGGCGGGGACCTACGAGCAGTTCTTC
TRBJ2-3,TRBV6-1,TRBD2,-,CASRTGAGGGTYEQYF,TGTGCCAGCAGGACCGGGGCGGGGGGGGGGACCTACGAGCAGTATTTT
TRBJ2-5,TRBV6-1,TRBD2,-,CASTIISGSGGQTQYF,TGTGCCAGCACCATTATTAGCGGGAGTGGCGGACAGACCCAGTACTTC
TRBJ1-2,TRBV7-2,-,few,CASSLVAAGWGYTF,TGTGCCAGCAGCTTAGTCGCGGCGGGTTGGGGCTACACCTTC
TRBJ2-7,TRBV6-1,-,medium-sized,CASSDLREQYF,TGTGCCAGCAGTGACCTGCGCGAGCAGTACTTC
TRBJ2-1,TRBV7-4,TRBD2,-,CASSETSDDRGGYNEQFF,TGTGCCAGCAGCGAGACTAGCGACGATAGAGGGGGATACAATGAGCAGTTCTTC
TRBJ1-1,TRBV6-1,-,-,CASSLGTPAEAFF,TGTGCCAGCAGTTTAGGGACACCCGCTGAAGCTTTCTTT
TRBJ2-5,TRBV6-8,-,-,CASSDYTGRGTQYF,TGTGCCAGCAGTGACTACACGGGGCGGGGGACCCAGTACTTC
TRBJ2-4,TRBV6-1,TRBD2,-,CASSEDPLVGGWDIQYF,TGTGCCAGCAGTGAAGATCCTCTTGTCGGGGGGTGGGACATTCAGTACTTC
TRBJ2-3,TRBV10-2,-,-,CASSETEADTQYF,TGCGCCAGCAGTGAGACCGAAGCAGATACGCAGTATTTT
TRBJ2-7,TRBV3-1,TRBD2,-,CASSQPGLVYEQYF,TGTGCCAGCAGCCAACCGGGACTAGTCTACGAGCAGTACTTC
TRBJ2-3,TRBV27,-,-,CATILANTDTQYF,TGTGCCACCATACTAGCCAACACAGATACGCAGTATTTT
TRBJ2-7,TRBV6-1,TRBD2,few,CASSEGSSGRAGEQYF,TGTGCCAGCAGTGAAGGGTCTAGCGGGAGGGCTGGCGAGCAGTACTTC
TRBJ2-7,TRBV12-3/TRBV12-4,-,medium-sized,CASSLGDSASSYNEQYF,TGTGCCAGCAGTTTAGGGGATAGCGCCAGCTCCTACAATGAGCAGTACTTC
TRBJ2-1,TRBV6-5,TRBD1,-,CASSEGTGGYNEQFF,TGTGCCAGCAGTGAAGGGACAGGGGGCTACAATGAGCAGTTCTTC
TRBJ2-3,TRBV6-5,-,-,CASSPLSTGRTDTQYF,TGTGCCAGCAGTCCGCTTTCGACGGGGCGCACAGATACGCAGTATTTT
TRBJ2-1,TRBV6-1,-,-,CASSEDWADNEQFF,TGTGCCAGCAGTGAGGACTGGGCGGACAATGAGCAGTTCTTC
TRBJ1-6,TRBV7-4,TRBD1,-,CASSFTGDSPLHF,TGTGCCAGCAGCTTTACAGGGGATTCACCCCTCCACTTT
TRBJ2-7,TRBV6-1,-,-,CASGLVAAYEQYF,TGTGCCAGCGGGTTGGTGGCAGCCTACGAGCAGTACTTC
TRBJ2-2,TRBV27,-,-,CASSNFERGRNTGELFF,TGTGCCAGCAGTAACTTTGAGAGGGGGAGAAACACCGGGGAGCTGTTTTTT
TRBJ2-1,TRBV6-6,-,-,CASSYTVNEQFF,TGTGCCAGCAGTTATACGGTCAATGAGCAGTTCTTC
TRBJ2-4,TRBV7-2,-,-,CASSLAGAKNIQYF,TGTGCCAGCAGCTTAGCGGGAGCTAAAAACATTCAGTACTTC
TRBJ2-2,TRBV10-3,-,-,CAISEVGEPNTGELFF,TGTGCCATCAGTGAGGTCGGTGAGCCGAACACCGGGGAGCTGTTTTTT
TRBJ2-7,TRBV12-5,-,few,CASALGSSYEQYF,TGTGCTAGCGCCCTAGGCAGCTCCTACGAGCAGTACTTC
TRBJ2-1,TRBV27,-,medium-sized,CASSAGTTNNEQFF,TGTGCCAGCAGTGCCGGGACCACTAACAATGAGCAGTTCTTC
TRBJ2-5,TRBV6-5,-,once,CASRARGETQYF,TGTGCCAGCCGGGCCAGGGGAGAGACCCAGTACTTC
TRBJ1-5,TRBV12-3/TRBV12-4,TRBD1,-,CASSMTGTNQPQHF,TGTGCCAGCAGTATGACAGGGACCAATCAGCCCCAGCATTTT
TRBJ2-1,TRBV11-2,TRBD1,medium-sized,CASSFRSGTGTYEQFF,TGTGCCAGCAGCTTTCGTTCCGGGACAGGGACCTACGAGCAGTTCTTC
TRBJ2-5,TRBV7-2,-,-,CASSIKAVSLQETQYF,TGTGCCAGCAGCATCAAAGCTGTGAGTCTCCAAGAGACCCAGTACTTC
TRBJ2-5,TRBV6-6,TRBD2,-,CASSGAGGQETQYF,TGTGCCAGCAGTGGGGCGGGAGGGCAAGAGACCCAGTACTTC
TRBJ1-1,TRBV7-3,-,-,CASSVFTNTEAFF,TGTGCCAGCAGCGTATTTACAAACACTGAAGCTTTCTTT